This is a list of T cell receptor beta chains from one sample in a study of blood T cell repertoires in COVID-19. Libraries were prepared by immunoSEQ multiplex PCR; TCRdb keeps only in-frame clonotypes and omits some of them. Here the sample spans approximately 300,000 clones, 87% being singletons. The sample comprised PBMCs or T cells enriched from blood (not recorded which). The receptors here all came from a woman aged 25 to 39 who had recovered from COVID-19. CDR3s include the opening cysteine and the closing phenylalanine or tryptophan. Each record gives: D gene, V gene, clone size, J gene, CDR3 protein, CDR3 DNA. The D gene is left open where the match is weak. Expanded clones get a size class; other rows say once, few or many, or leave the size out.

>TRBD2|TRBV18|once|TRBJ2-7
CASSPELGTTWYEQYF
TGTGCCAGCTCACCAGAACTCGGGACTACTTGGTACGAGCAGTACTTC
>-|TRBV27|-|TRBJ1-2
CASSPSLDSYYGYTF
TGTGCCAGCAGTCCCTCCCTGGACAGCTACTATGGCTACACCTTC
>TRBD1|TRBV7-2|-|TRBJ1-1
CASSPPQGVNTEAFF
TGTGCCAGCAGCCCTCCTCAGGGGGTGAACACTGAAGCTTTCTTT
>-|TRBV14|-|TRBJ2-5
CASSPSLLETQYF
TGTGCCAGCAGCCCGTCCTTGTTGGAGACCCAGTACTTC
>-|TRBV5-1|-|TRBJ1-2
CASSPRTEVLPYGYTF
TGCGCCAGCAGCCCACGGACAGAAGTTTTGCCCTATGGCTACACCTTC
>-|TRBV6-5|-|TRBJ1-1
CASSTTGATEAFF
TGTGCCAGCAGTACAACAGGCGCCACTGAAGCTTTCTTT
>-|TRBV3-1/TRBV3-2|-|TRBJ2-1
CASSWTDNEQFF
TGTGCCAGCAGTTGGACAGACAATGAGCAGTTCTTC
>TRBD2|TRBV19|-|TRBJ2-1
CAAGSSGGRSYNEQFF
TGTGCCGCGGGGAGTAGCGGGGGACGCTCCTACAATGAGCAGTTCTTC
>TRBD1|TRBV7-3|-|TRBJ1-2
CASSFNRGNYGYTF
TGTGCCAGCAGCTTTAACAGGGGAAACTATGGCTACACCTTC
>-|TRBV19|-|TRBJ1-5
CASSMLSPYSNQPQHF
TGTGCCAGTAGTATGTTGAGTCCCTATAGCAATCAGCCCCAGCATTTT
>-|TRBV2|-|TRBJ2-7
CASREEGGSYEQYF
TGTGCCAGCAGGGAGGAAGGCGGCAGCTACGAGCAGTACTTC
>-|TRBV3-1/TRBV3-2|-|TRBJ1-1
CASSPFGGGSFEAFF
TGTGCCAGCAGCCCCTTCGGGGGAGGTTCCTTTGAAGCTTTCTTT